These 15 T cell receptor beta chains originate from one sample sequenced in a study of T-cell reconstitution after alpha-beta-depleted transplantation in children. Unique molecular identifiers were built into the TCRbeta library. TCRdb recomputed calls from the PCR reads with MiXCR, one row per CDR3 protein. The table lists fewer than 700,000 distinct CDR3 sequences, 10% to 15% of them singletons. The source was PBMCs, mostly from graft donor cells, collected 360 days after TCRalphabeta/CD19-depleted stem cell transplant. The receptors here all came from a male patient between 5 and 17 years old who had a stem cell transplant for acute myeloid leukemia, so the T cells may come from the graft donor.

The chain carries TRBV20-1 and TRBJ2-3; 12 bases are a match to TRBD2. Germline lookup yields CDR1 DFQATT and CDR2 SNEGSKA (reference sequence). The CDR3 is made up of 15 amino acids. After removal of 6 bases from V and 5 bases from J, the junction contained 9 bases not matched to a gene. CDR3 in amino acids: CSASGTSGWLDTQYF. The DNA of the CDR3 is TGCAGTGCCTCCGGGACTAGCGGGTGGCTAGATACGCAGTATTTT.

The rearrangement joins TRBV20-1 to TRBJ1-4; D is ambiguous. In germline, CDR1 is DFQATT, CDR2 SNEGSKA (reference sequence). This CDR3 has 12 residues. V was shortened by 5 bases and J by 4 bases, with 8 bases between the two germline ends. CDR3 DNA: TGCAGTGCTGGGGAGGGTAATGAAAAACTGTTTTTT. Amino acid sequence: CSAGEGNEKLFF.

This clonotype was picked up a small number of times. V and J are TRBV6-4 and TRBJ1-1; 8 bases are shared with TRBD1. V lost 0 bases, J lost 4 bases, and 10 bases stayed unmatched. This CDR3 is 17 amino acids long. Germline loops: CDR1 MRHNA, CDR2 SNTAGT. The CDR3 protein is CASSDSIGGDRGTEAFF. CDR3 bases: TGTGCCAGCAGTGACTCGATTGGGGGAGACAGGGGCACTGAAGCTTTCTTT.

This clonotype was recorded a few times. J is TRBJ2-1 and V is TRBV28; D gene unclear. The CDR3 sequence is 14 residues long. V was pared by 2 bases and J by 5 bases, with 10 bases between. The germline V gene has CDR1 MDHEN and CDR2 SYDVKM. CDR3 in amino acids: CASSLVTLDNEQFF. Written as DNA, the CDR3 is TGTGCCAGCAGTTTAGTGACTCTTGACAATGAGCAGTTCTTC.

The rearrangement links TRBV20-1 to TRBJ2-3, with D possibly being TRBD1 or TRBD2 (6 bases each). The CDR3 is made up of 14 amino acids. V lost 6 bases, J lost 4 bases, and 17 bases lay in between. Per germline, CDR1 DFQATT and CDR2 SNEGSKA (reference sequence). The CDR3, as DNA: TGCAGTGCCGTAGGGGGGCGAGTCGCAGATACGCAGTATTTT. Encoded protein: CSAVGGRVADTQYF.

The CDR3 region has the DNA TGTGCCAGCAGTGCAGGGACTAATGGTGAAGCTTTCTTT. Protein product: CASSAGTNGEAFF. The chain has TRBV2 and TRBJ1-1; D is perhaps TRBD1 (5 bases). The CDR3 loop spans 13 amino acids. CDR1 is SNHLY, CDR2 FYNNEI, per germline. Trimming cost V 4 bases and J 7 bases, with 13 bases left between them. Looking up the rest from reference TRBV2 and TRBJ1-1 gives the full variable domain: EPEVTQTPSHQVTQMGQEVILRCVPISNHLYFYWYRQILGQKVEFLVSFYNNEISEKSEIFDDQFSVERPDGSNFTLKIRSTKLEDSAMYFCASSAGTNGEAFFGQGTRLTVV.

The sample holds a few counts of this clonotype. This sequence joins TRBV11-2 and TRBJ2-7, with unresolved D. CDR1 SGHAT and CDR2 FQNNGV come from the germline V gene. The CDR3 sequence is 14 residues long. Trimming left V 2 bases short and J 2 bases short, with 10 bases between. The chain's CDR3 is CASSLLTQTYEQYF. CDR3 sequence (DNA): TGTGCCAGCAGCTTACTCACCCAGACCTACGAGCAGTACTTC.

There are a few counts of this clonotype. V usage is TRBV7-9 and J usage is TRBJ2-3; D perhaps matches TRBD2 (5 bases). Germline CDR1 and CDR2: SEHNR and FQNEAQ (reference sequence). Trimming pared 7 bases from V and 6 bases from J, leaving 20 bases between. There are 15 residues in the CDR3. As DNA, the CDR3 is TGTGCCAGCACCTTGGACTGGCAGGTTGAGGATACGCAGTATTTT. It translates to CASTLDWQVEDTQYF. The variable domain in full, with the rest retrieved from reference TRBV7-9 and TRBJ2-3, is DTGVSQNPRHKITKRGQNVTFRCDPISEHNRLYWYRQTLGQGPEFLTYFQNEAQLEKSRLLSDRFSAERPKGSFSTLEIQRTEQGDSAMYLCASTLDWQVEDTQYFGPGTRLTVL.

This clonotype was detected many times. The chain joins TRBV6-5 to TRBJ2-7; no firm D call. This CDR3 is 14 amino acids long. CDR1 and CDR2 from the germline V gene are MNHEY and SVGAGI. Trimming removed 1 base at V and 11 bases at J, with 18 bases between. CDR3 residues: CASSYLNPFSLKYF. CDR3 DNA: TGTGCCAGCAGTTACTTAAACCCCTTTTCTTTGAAGTACTTC.

The rearrangement uses TRBV7-2 and TRBJ2-4; 7 positions match TRBD2. Germline V gene data show CDR1 as SGHTA and CDR2 as FQGNSA. The V gene end was trimmed by 0 bases and the J gene end by 6 bases; junction bases not matched to a gene: 11. The CDR3 sequence is 17 residues long. CDR3 in DNA: TGTGCCAGCAGCTTAGCGGACCGGGAGGAGTGGGGAAACATTCAGTACTTC. Its protein product is CASSLADREEWGNIQYF.

CDR3 loop: CSAQGGRGSGANVLTF. As DNA, the CDR3 is TGCAGTGCCCAAGGAGGCAGAGGCTCTGGGGCCAACGTCCTGACTTTC. This chain joins TRBV20-1 and TRBJ2-6; D possibly corresponds to TRBD2 (5 bases). V lost 6 bases and J lost 0, with 15 bases in between. CDR1 and CDR2 from the germline V gene are DFQATT and SNEGSKA (reference sequence). The CDR3 is made up of 16 amino acids.

The CDR3 DNA is TGTGCCAGCAGCTTGGGTCAAGTTCCTTTTTACAATGAGCAGTTCTTC. This encodes CASSLGQVPFYNEQFF. V usage is TRBV5-5 and J usage is TRBJ2-1; D uncertain. Germline V gene lookup returns CDR1 SGHKS and CDR2 YYEKEE (reference sequence). V was cut by 0 bases and J by 4 bases, with 14 bases left in between. The CDR3 length is 16 residues.

The gene calls are TRBV6-1 and TRBJ2-1, with a tentative D call TRBD2 (7 bases). CDR1 is MNHNS, CDR2 SASEGT, per germline. V lost 7 bases, J lost 7 bases, and 17 bases lay in between. The length of the CDR3 is 14 residues. The CDR3 is CASTLGGAGNEQFF. CDR3 coding DNA: TGTGCCAGCACCTTGGGGGGGGCGGGGAATGAGCAGTTCTTC.

The sample holds a few counts of this clonotype. This chain connects TRBV29-1 to TRBJ2-1, with 16 nucleotides matching TRBD2. This CDR3 is built from 19 residues. Germline loops: CDR1 SQVTM, CDR2 ANQGSEA. The V segment lost 5 bases and the J segment 4 bases; nucleotides outside the gene matches: 14. This CDR3 is CSVNGEGLAGGSLYNEQFF. The CDR3 bases are TGCAGCGTTAATGGGGAGGGACTAGCGGGAGGGTCCCTTTACAATGAGCAGTTCTTC.

In this sample, this clonotype turned up a few times. The rearrangement uses TRBV10-3 and TRBJ2-7; TRBD1 might be the D (6 bases). Germline V gene data show CDR1 as ENHRY and CDR2 as SYGVKD. The V end lost 4 bases, the J end lost 4 bases, and 17 bases lay between the germline ends. The CDR3 is made up of 15 amino acids. CDR3 sequence reads: CAISGEQGNQYEQYF. The DNA of the CDR3 is TGTGCCATCAGTGGGGAACAGGGTAACCAGTACGAGCAGTACTTC.